Reported below is one T cell receptor beta chain. The data derive from a study of blood T cell repertoires in COVID-19. Across the study: Sites across the United States, Italy and Spain contributed samples from acute and convalescent COVID-19.

Per the study methods: Amplifying reference gene primers gave estimates of nucleated cell counts. Assay used: immunoSEQ multiplex PCR; TCRdb lists only in-frame clones, some missing. V and J calls and clone size are given by that table; D and trimming were obtained from the DNA. The table records under 200,000 clones, around 87% of them present only once. V was cut by 4 bases and J by 3 bases, with 15 bases left in between. Germline V CDR1 and CDR2: SGHRS, YFSETQ. The CDR3 is 15 amino acids. V gene TRBV5-1 combines with J gene TRBJ2-3; TRBD2 is a possible D gene (5 bases). Sequencing was done on a sample of peripheral blood. The clonotype was recovered from a man aged 18 to 29 with active or convalescent COVID-19. The CDR3 DNA reads as TGCGCCAGCAGCGGGAAGACCTGGGAGACAGATACGCAGTATTTT. This gives the protein CASSGKTWETDTQYF.